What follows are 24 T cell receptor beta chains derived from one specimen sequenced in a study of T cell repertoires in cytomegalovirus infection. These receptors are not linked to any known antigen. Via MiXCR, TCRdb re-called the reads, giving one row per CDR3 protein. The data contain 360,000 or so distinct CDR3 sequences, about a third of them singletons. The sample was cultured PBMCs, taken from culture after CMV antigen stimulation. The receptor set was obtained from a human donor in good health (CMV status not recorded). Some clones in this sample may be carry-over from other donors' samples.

CDR3 coding DNA: TGTGCCACCAGTGAGCCTGGGACTGGAGATACGCAGTATTTT. This gives the protein CATSEPGTGDTQYF. V and J are TRBV24-1 and TRBJ2-3, with D perhaps TRBD2 (6 bases). Looked up from germline, CDR1 is KGHDR and CDR2 is SFDVKD. This CDR3 spans 14 amino acids. With 4 bases removed from V and 5 bases from J, the gap between germline ends came to 12 bases.

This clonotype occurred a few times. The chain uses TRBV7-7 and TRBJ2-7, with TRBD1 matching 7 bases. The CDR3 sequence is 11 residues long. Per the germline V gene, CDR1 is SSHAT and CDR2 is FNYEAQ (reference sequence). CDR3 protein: CATAGGNEQYV. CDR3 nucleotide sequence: TGTGCTACCGCAGGGGGTAATGAGCAGTACGTC.

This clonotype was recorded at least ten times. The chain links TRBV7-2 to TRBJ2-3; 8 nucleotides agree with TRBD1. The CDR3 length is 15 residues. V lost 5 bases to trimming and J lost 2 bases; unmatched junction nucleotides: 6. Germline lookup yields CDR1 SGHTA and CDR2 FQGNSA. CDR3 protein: CASSPWDRSTDTQYF. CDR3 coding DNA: TGTGCCAGCAGCCCCTGGGACAGGTCCACAGATACGCAGTATTTT.

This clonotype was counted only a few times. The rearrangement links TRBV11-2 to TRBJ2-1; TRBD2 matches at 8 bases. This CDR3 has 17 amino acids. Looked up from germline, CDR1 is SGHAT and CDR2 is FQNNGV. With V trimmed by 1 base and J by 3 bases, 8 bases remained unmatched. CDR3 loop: CASSLGGGRLIYNEQFF. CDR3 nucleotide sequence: TGTGCCAGCAGCTTAGGTGGCGGGAGGCTAATCTACAATGAGCAGTTCTTC.

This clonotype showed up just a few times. The CDR3, as DNA: TGCAGTGCTAGCGGACAAGATACGCAGTATTTT. Translating gives CSASGQDTQYF. The J gene is TRBJ2-3, the V gene TRBV20-1; maybe TRBD1 (5 bases). Trimming stripped 3 bases from V and 5 bases from J, with 6 bases between. Germline-derived CDR1 and CDR2 are DFQATT and SNEGSKA (reference sequence). The CDR3 is 11 residues long.

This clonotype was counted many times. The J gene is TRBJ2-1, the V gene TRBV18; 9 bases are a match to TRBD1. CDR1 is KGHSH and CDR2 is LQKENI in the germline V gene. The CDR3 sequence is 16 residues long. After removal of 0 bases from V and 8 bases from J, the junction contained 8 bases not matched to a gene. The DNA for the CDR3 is TGTGCCAGCTCACCACCGTGGGGGACAGGGAATGATGAGCAGTTCTTC. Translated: CASSPPWGTGNDEQFF.

Written as DNA, the CDR3 is TGTGCCAGCAGTGAACCACAGGGGAACTACAATGAGCAGTTCTTC. It translates to CASSEPQGNYNEQFF. This rearrangement joins TRBV25-1 to TRBJ2-1, with 7 bases aligning to TRBD1. With 2 bases clipped from V and 3 bases from J, the junction kept 4 bases outside the gene matches. Germline V gene data show CDR1 as MGHDK and CDR2 as SYGVNS. The CDR3 sequence is 15 residues long. The full variable domain, with the rest looked up from reference TRBV25-1 and TRBJ2-1, is EADIYQTPRYLVIGTGKKITLECSQTMGHDKMYWYQQDPGMELHLIHYSYGVNSTEKGDLSSESTVSRIRTEHFPLTLESARPSHTSQYLCASSEPQGNYNEQFFGPGTRLTVL.

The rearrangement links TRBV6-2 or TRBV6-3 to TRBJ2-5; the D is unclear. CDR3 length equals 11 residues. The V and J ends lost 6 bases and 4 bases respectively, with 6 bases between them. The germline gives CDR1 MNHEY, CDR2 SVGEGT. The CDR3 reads CASSKPETQYF. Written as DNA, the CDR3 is TGTGCCAGCAGCAAACCAGAGACCCAGTACTTC.

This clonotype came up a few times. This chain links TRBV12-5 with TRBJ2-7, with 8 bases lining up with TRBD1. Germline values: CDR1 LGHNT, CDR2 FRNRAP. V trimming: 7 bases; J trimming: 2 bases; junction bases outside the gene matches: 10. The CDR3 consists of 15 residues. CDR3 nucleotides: TGTGCTAGTGCTCGAGGGACAGGAAGCCCCTACGAGCAGTACTTC. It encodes CASARGTGSPYEQYF.

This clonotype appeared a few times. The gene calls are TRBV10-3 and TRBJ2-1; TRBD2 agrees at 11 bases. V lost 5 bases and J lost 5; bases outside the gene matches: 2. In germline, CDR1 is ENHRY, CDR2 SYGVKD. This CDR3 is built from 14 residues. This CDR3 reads CAISRGLADNEQFF. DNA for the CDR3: TGTGCCATCAGTAGGGGACTAGCGGACAATGAGCAGTTCTTC.

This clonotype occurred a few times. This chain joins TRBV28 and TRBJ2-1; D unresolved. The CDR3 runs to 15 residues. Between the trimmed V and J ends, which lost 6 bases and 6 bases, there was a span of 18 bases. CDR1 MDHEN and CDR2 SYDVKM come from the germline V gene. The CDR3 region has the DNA TGTGCCAGCAGAGGCTTCGGTCCATGGCGCAATGAGCAGTTCTTC. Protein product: CASRGFGPWRNEQFF. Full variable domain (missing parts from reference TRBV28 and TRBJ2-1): DVKVTQSSRYLVKRTGEKVFLECVQDMDHENMFWYRQDPGLGLRLIYFSYDVKMKEKGDIPEGYSVSREKKERFSLILESASTNQTSMYLCASRGFGPWRNEQFFGPGTRLTVL.

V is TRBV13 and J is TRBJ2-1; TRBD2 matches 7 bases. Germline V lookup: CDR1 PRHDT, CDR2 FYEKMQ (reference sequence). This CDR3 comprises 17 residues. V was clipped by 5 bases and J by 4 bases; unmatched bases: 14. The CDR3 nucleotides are TGTGCCAGCAGCCCCAGGACCTTACGCGGGGGATACAATGAGCAGTTCTTC. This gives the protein CASSPRTLRGGYNEQFF.

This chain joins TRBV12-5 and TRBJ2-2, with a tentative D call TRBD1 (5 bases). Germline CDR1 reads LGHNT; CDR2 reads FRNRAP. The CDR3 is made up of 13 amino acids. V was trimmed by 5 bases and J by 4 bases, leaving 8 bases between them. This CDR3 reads CASGRRGTGELFF. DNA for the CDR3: TGTGCTAGTGGTAGAAGGGGCACCGGGGAGCTGTTTTTT.

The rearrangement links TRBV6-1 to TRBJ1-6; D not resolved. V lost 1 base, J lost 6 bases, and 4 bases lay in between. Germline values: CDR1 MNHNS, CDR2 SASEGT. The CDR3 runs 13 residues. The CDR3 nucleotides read TGTGCCAGCAGTGAAGGGGGTAATTCACCCCTCCACTTT. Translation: CASSEGGNSPLHF.

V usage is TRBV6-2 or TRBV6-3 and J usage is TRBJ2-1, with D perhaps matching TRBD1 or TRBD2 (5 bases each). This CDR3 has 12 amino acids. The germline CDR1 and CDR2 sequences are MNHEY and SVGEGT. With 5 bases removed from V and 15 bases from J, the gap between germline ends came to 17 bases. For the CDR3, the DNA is TGTGCCAGCAGTGAGATCCGGGACCGCTGGTTCTTC. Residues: CASSEIRDRWFF.

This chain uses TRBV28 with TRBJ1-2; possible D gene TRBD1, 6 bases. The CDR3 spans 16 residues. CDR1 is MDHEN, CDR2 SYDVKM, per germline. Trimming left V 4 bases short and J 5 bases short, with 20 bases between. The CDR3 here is CASSSPTQGRLYGYTF. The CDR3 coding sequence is TGTGCCAGCAGTTCCCCTACTCAGGGGAGGTTGTATGGCTACACCTTC.

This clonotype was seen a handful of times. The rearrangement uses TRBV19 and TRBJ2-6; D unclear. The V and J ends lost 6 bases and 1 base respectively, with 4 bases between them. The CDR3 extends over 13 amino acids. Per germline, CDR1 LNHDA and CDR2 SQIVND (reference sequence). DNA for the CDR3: TGTGCCAGTAGATTGTCTGGGGCCAACGTCCTGACTTTC. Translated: CASRLSGANVLTF.

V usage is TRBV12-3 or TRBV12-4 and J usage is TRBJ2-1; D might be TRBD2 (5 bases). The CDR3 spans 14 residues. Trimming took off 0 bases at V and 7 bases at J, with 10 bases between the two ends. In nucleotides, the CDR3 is TGTGCCAGCAGTTTAGCGGGAGCTCTGAATGAGCAGTTCTTC. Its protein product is CASSLAGALNEQFF.

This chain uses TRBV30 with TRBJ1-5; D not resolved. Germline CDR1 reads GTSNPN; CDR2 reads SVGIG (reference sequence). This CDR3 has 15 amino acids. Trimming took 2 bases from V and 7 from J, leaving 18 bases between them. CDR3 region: CAWSTAATSRQPQHF. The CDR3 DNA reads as TGTGCCTGGAGTACGGCAGCGACCAGCAGGCAGCCCCAGCATTTT.

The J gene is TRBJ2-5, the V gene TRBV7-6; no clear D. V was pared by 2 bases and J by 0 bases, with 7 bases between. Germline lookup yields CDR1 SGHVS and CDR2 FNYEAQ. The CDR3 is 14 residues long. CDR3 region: CASSLSVDQETQYF. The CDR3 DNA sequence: TGTGCCAGCAGCTTATCGGTCGACCAAGAGACCCAGTACTTC.

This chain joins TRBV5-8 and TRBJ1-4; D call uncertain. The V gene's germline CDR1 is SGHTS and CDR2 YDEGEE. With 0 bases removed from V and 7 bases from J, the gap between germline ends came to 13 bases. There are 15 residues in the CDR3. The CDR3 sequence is CASSLGGGAGEKLFF. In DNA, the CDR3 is TGTGCCAGCAGCTTGGGAGGCGGCGCTGGTGAAAAACTGTTTTTT. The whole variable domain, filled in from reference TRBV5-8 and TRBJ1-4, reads EAGVTQSPTHLIKTRGQQATLRCSPISGHTSVYWYQQALGLGLQFLLWYDEGEERNRGNFPPRFSGRQFPNYSSELNVNALELEDSALYLCASSLGGGAGEKLFFGSGTQLSVL.

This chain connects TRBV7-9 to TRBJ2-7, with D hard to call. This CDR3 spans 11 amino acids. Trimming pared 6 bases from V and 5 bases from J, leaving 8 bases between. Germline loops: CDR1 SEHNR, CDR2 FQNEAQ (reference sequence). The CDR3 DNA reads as TGTGCCAGCAGGTTTTTGGACGAGCAGTACGTC. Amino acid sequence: CASRFLDEQYV.

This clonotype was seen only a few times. The CDR3 region has the DNA TGTGCCAGCACCGAGGCAACAGGGGGCACTGGGGCCAACGTCCTGACTTTC. It specifies CASTEATGGTGANVLTF. The V and J genes are TRBV6-5 and TRBJ2-6; 9 bases are a match to TRBD1. Germline V lookup: CDR1 MNHEY, CDR2 SVGAGI. V shed 7 bases and J 2 bases; nucleotides not matched to a gene: 9. This CDR3 has 17 amino acids.

The CDR3 region is CASSFEAVPQETQYF. Written as DNA, the CDR3 is TGTGCCAGCAGCTTTGAAGCGGTGCCTCAAGAGACCCAGTACTTC. The chain is built from TRBV7-2 and TRBJ2-5; D may be TRBD2 (5 bases). This CDR3 contains 15 residues. Germline V gene data show CDR1 as SGHTA and CDR2 as FQGNSA. The ends were cut back, 3 bases at V and 2 bases at J, with 13 bases in the middle.